A selection of T cell receptor beta chains follows, all from one sample in a study of TIL therapy for anti-PD-1-resistant metastatic lung cancer. Method: immunoSEQ multiplex PCR; TCRdb's copy keeps in-frame clones and lacks some. The sample lists around 59,000 clones; approximately 69% were seen once. Sequenced material: blood, taken at baseline. The receptors here all came from a person aged 25-80 years with non-small cell lung cancer. Each CDR3 is given with its conserved first and last residue. A D gene is named only where the DNA matches it firmly. The listing skips clone size in some rows; elsewhere it reads once, few, many or a size class.

V gene	clone size	D gene	J gene	CDR3 DNA	CDR3 protein
TRBV18	.	TRBD1	TRBJ2-3	TGTGCCAGCTTGGGACAGGACTATAGCACAGATACGCAGTATTTT	CASLGQDYSTDTQYF
TRBV11-3	.	.	TRBJ2-5	TGTGCCAGCAGCTTAGATAATTTGGAGACCCAGTACTTC	CASSLDNLETQYF
TRBV10-1	.	.	TRBJ2-3	TGCGCCAGCAGCGCAACAGGTGATATTAGCACAGATACGCAGTATTTT	CASSATGDISTDTQYF
TRBV4-1	.	.	TRBJ1-3	TGCGCCAGCAGCAAAAGAGGGGTAGGAACAGGGTCTGGAAACACCATATATTTT	CASSKRGVGTGSGNTIYF
TRBV18	few	.	TRBJ2-5	TGTGCCAGCTCACCACCGTCGGAAGAGACCCAGTACTTC	CASSPPSEETQYF
TRBV5-4	.	.	TRBJ2-5	TGTGCCAGCAGCTTTAAGGGGGGCAGGGAGACCCAGTACTTC	CASSFKGGRETQYF
TRBV5-1	.	.	TRBJ2-1	TGCGCCAGCAGCTTGGCCATTGCGGGCTATGAGCAGTTCTTC	CASSLAIAGYEQFF
TRBV28	.	TRBD1	TRBJ2-7	TGTGCCAGCGCGTTACCGGGACAGGCCTCCTACGAGCAGTACTTC	CASALPGQASYEQYF
TRBV4-1	once	TRBD1	TRBJ2-1	TGCGCCAGCAGCCTCTGGACAGGGGGCCACAATGAGCAGTTCTTC	CASSLWTGGHNEQFF
TRBV5-1	.	TRBD2	TRBJ2-1	TGCGCCAGCAGCTTTTCCAGCGGGGGGACCTACAATGAGCAGTTCTTC	CASSFSSGGTYNEQFF
TRBV4-1	once	.	TRBJ2-7	TGCGCCAGCAGCCAAGATGAGTGGGCAAGGGGCCGACCCTACGAGCAGTACTTC	CASSQDEWARGRPYEQYF
TRBV27	.	.	TRBJ2-3	TGTGCCAGCAGGTTCACGGGGGCTGCCCCCGATACGCAGTATTTT	CASRFTGAAPDTQYF
TRBV19	.	.	TRBJ2-2	TGTGCCAGTAGTTCCCTCATGGGGGTGACCGGGGAGCTGTTTTTT	CASSSLMGVTGELFF
TRBV2	.	TRBD1	TRBJ1-2	TGTGCCACGGGACAGATATTTGGTGGCTACACCTTC	CATGQIFGGYTF
TRBV30	few	.	TRBJ1-4	TGTGCCTGGAGTGTACTTGGCGGTACAACTAATGAAAAACTGTTTTTT	CAWSVLGGTTNEKLFF
TRBV6-1	few	.	TRBJ1-1	TGTGCCAGCATTTACAGCTTTTCGAACACTGAAGCTTTCTTT	CASIYSFSNTEAFF
TRBV25-1	few	TRBD1	TRBJ1-2	TGTGCCAGCAGTGAATTGGAGGGACAGGGTACGTGGGGCTACACCTTC	CASSELEGQGTWGYTF
TRBV19	few	.	TRBJ2-1	TGTGCCAGTGTACGTGGCAGGGGATGGAATGAGCAGTTCTTC	CASVRGRGWNEQFF
TRBV6-1	.	TRBD1	TRBJ2-7	TGTGCCAGCAGCAGGGGGAACAGGTACGAGCAGTACTTC	CASSRGNRYEQYF
TRBV7-8	.	.	TRBJ2-2	TGTGCCAGCATGTCCGCCTTTGGACGGAACACCGGGGAGCTGTTTTTT	CASMSAFGRNTGELFF
TRBV27	few	.	TRBJ1-1	TGTGCCAGCAGTTTAAAGGTTTACACTGAAGCTTTCTTT	CASSLKVYTEAFF
TRBV5-1	.	.	TRBJ1-3	TGCGCCAGCAGCTTGGCCCCTGTCCATATCTCTGGAAACACCATATATTTT	CASSLAPVHISGNTIYF
TRBV5-1	few	TRBD1	TRBJ1-2	TGCGCCAGCAGCCCGGACAGGGGGCGAAATTATGGCTACACCTTC	CASSPDRGRNYGYTF
TRBV28	few	.	TRBJ2-2	TGTGCCAGCAGCGACAGGATAACGAACACCGGGGAGCTGTTTTTT	CASSDRITNTGELFF
TRBV6-5	.	TRBD1	TRBJ1-5	TGTGCCAGCAGTTACGGACAGGGGCAGCAGCCCCAGCATTTT	CASSYGQGQQPQHF
TRBV5-1	.	.	TRBJ2-1	TGCGCCAGCAGCCTCCCATTCGGGGCCCCCCTTAGGAGGGAGCAGTTCTTC	CASSLPFGAPLRREQFF
TRBV30	once	.	TRBJ1-5	TGTGCCTGGGCCATAGGGGGGGCCTTTTCGGATCAGCCCCAGCATTTT	CAWAIGGAFSDQPQHF
TRBV4-1	many	TRBD2	TRBJ2-2	TGCGCCAGCGCCCCTTCACTGCGGGGGGCCGCGAACACCGGGGAGCTGTTTTTT	CASAPSLRGAANTGELFF
TRBV5-4	.	.	TRBJ1-4	TGTGCCAGCAGCTTGGGAGGGGACGGAGGTGAAAAACTGTTTTTT	CASSLGGDGGEKLFF